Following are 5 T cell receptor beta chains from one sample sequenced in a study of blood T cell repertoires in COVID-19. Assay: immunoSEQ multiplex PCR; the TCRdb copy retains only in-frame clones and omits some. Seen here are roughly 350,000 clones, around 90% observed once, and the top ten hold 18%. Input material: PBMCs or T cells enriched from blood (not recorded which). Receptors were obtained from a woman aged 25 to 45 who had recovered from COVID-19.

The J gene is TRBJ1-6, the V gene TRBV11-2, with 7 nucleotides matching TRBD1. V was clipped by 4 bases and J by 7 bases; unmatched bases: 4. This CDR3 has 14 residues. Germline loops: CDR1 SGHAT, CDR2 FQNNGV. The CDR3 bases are TGTGCCAGCAGCTACGGACAGGTCAATTCACCCCTCCACTTT. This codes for CASSYGQVNSPLHF.

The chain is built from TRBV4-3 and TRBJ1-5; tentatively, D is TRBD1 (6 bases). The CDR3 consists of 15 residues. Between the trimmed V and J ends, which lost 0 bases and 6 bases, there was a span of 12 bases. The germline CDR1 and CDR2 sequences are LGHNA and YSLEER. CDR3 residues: CASSQDLSGAQPQHF. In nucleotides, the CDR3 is TGCGCCAGCAGCCAAGATTTGTCAGGGGCTCAGCCCCAGCATTTT.

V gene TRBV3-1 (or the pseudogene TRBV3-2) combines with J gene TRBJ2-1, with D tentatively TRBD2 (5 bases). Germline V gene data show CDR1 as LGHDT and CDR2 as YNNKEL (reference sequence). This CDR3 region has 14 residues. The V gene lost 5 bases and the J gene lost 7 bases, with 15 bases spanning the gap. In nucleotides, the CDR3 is TGTGCCAGCAGCAAAGCCCTTGGGAGTAATGAGCAGTTCTTC. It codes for CASSKALGSNEQFF.

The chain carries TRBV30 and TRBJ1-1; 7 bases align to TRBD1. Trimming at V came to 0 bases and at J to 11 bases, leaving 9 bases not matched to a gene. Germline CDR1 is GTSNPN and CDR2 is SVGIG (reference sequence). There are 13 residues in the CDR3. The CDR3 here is CAWSVQGPGGAFF. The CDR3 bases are TGTGCCTGGAGTGTACAGGGGCCGGGGGGGGCTTTCTTT. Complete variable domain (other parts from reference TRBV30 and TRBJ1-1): SQTIHQWPATLVQPVGSPLSLECTVEGTSNPNLYWYRQAAGRGLQLLFYSVGIGQISSEVPQNLSASRPQDRQFILSSKKLLLSDSGFYLCAWSVQGPGGAFFGQGTRLTVV.

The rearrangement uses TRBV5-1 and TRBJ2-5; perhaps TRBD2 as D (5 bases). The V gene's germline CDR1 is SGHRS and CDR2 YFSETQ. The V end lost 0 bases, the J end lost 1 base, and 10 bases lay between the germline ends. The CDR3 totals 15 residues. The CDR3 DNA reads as TGCGCCAGCAGCTTGGGCGGGCAGATCCAAGAGACCCAGTACTTC. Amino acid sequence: CASSLGGQIQETQYF.